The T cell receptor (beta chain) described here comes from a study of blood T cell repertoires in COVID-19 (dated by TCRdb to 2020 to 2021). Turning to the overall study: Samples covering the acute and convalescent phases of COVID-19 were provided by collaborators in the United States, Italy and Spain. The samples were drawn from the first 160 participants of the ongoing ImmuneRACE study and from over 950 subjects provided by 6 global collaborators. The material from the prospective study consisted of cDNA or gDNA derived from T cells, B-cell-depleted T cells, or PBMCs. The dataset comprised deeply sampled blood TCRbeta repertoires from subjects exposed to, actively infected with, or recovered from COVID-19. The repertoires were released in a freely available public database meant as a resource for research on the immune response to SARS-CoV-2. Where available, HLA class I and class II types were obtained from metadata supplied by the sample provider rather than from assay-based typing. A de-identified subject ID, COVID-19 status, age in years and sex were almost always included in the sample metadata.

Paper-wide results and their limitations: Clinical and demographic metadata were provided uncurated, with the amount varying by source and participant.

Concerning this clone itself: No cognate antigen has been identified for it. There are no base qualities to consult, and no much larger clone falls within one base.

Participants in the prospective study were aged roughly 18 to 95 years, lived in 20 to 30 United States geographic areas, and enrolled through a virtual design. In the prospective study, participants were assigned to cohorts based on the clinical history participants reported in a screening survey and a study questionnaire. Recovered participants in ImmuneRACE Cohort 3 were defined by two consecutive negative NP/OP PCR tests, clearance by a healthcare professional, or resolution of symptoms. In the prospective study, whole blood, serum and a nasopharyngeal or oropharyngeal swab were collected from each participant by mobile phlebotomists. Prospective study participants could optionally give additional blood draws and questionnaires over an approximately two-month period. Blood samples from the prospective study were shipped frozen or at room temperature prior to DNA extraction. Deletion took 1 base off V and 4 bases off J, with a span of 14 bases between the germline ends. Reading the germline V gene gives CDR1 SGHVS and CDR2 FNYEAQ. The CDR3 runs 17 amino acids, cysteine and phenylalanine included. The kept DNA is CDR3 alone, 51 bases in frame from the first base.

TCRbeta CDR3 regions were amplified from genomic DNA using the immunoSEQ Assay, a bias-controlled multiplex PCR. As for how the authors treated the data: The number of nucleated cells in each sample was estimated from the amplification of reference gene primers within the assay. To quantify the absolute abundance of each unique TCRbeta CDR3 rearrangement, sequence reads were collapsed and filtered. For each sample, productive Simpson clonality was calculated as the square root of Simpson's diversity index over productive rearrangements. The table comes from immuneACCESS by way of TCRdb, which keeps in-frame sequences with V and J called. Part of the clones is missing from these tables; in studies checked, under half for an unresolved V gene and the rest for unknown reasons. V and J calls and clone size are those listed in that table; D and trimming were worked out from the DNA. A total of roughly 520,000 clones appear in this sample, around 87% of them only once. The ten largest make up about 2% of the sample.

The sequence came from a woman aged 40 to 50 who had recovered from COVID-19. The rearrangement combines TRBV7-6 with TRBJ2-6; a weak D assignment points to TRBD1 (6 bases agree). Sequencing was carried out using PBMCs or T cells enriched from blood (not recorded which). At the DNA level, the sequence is TGTGCCAGCAGCTTAGGGCTGGGGGCGAGGGGGGCCAACGTCCTGACTTTC. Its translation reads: CASSLGLGARGANVLTF.